These 16 T cell receptor beta chains were sequenced from one sample in a study of response to subunit inactivated influenza vaccine. From the RT-PCR reads, TCRdb called clonotypes with MiXCR, one entry per CDR3 protein. Of around 530,000 distinct CDR3 sequences in the sample, 10% to 15% were seen once. This specimen consisted of PBMCs from blood, obtained on the day of vaccination. These receptors were taken from a man in his fifties who received an inactivated influenza vaccine.

This clonotype was seen more than once but under ten times. The chain uses TRBV11-3 and TRBJ2-1, with D tentatively TRBD1 (5 bases). The CDR3 consists of 14 residues. CDR1 SGHNT and CDR2 YENEEA come from the germline V gene. The V end lost 3 bases, the J end lost 7 bases, and 13 bases lay between the germline ends. CDR3 amino acids: CASSLAGKWNEQFF. The CDR3 DNA is TGTGCCAGCAGCTTGGCAGGGAAGTGGAATGAGCAGTTCTTC.

This clonotype occurred a few times. The V call is TRBV29-1, the J call TRBJ1-1, with unresolved D. The germline CDR1 and CDR2 sequences are SQVTM and ANQGSEA. The CDR3 runs to 12 residues. V shed 5 bases and J shed 1 base, with 8 bases lying between them. The CDR3 sequence: CSVSGPNTEAFF. The CDR3, as DNA: TGCAGCGTTAGCGGACCGAACACTGAAGCTTTCTTT. Full variable domain (missing parts from reference TRBV29-1 and TRBJ1-1): SAVISQKPSRDICQRGTSLTIQCQVDSQVTMMFWYRQQPGQSLTLIATANQGSEATYESGFVIDKFPISRPNLTFSTLTVSNMSPEDSSIYLCSVSGPNTEAFFGQGTRLTVV.

The rearrangement links TRBV27 to TRBJ2-1; 8 nucleotides agree with TRBD2. The CDR3 has 14 residues. Germline loops: CDR1 MNHEY, CDR2 SMNVEV (reference sequence). V lost 5 bases, J lost 2 bases, and 2 bases stayed unmatched. This CDR3 reads CASSSGRAYNEQFF. CDR3 bases: TGTGCCAGCAGTAGCGGGAGAGCCTACAATGAGCAGTTCTTC.

The chain joins TRBV7-2 to TRBJ2-3; D tentatively fits TRBD1 or TRBD2 (6 bases each). Germline assignment: CDR1 SGHTA and CDR2 FQGNSA. Trimming stripped 6 bases from V and 4 bases from J, with 20 bases between. This CDR3 has 16 amino acids. As DNA, the CDR3 is TGTGCCAGCAGGGCTGTCGAGTGGGGGGCCCCAGATACGCAGTATTTT. Amino acid sequence: CASRAVEWGAPDTQYF.

V gene TRBV12-3 or TRBV12-4 combines with J gene TRBJ2-7, with 9 bases matching TRBD2. The CDR3 spans 15 residues. J was trimmed by 5 bases and V by 3 bases; bases with no gene match: 8. CDR3 in amino acids: CASSFGFLAGNEQYF. CDR3 bases: TGTGCCAGCAGTTTCGGGTTTCTAGCGGGAAACGAGCAGTACTTC.

This clonotype was observed a few times. The CDR3, as DNA: TGTGCCAGCACCGACAACCGACAGGGACGAGGCACTGAAGCTTTCTTT. Its translation is CASTDNRQGRGTEAFF. V gene TRBV12-3 or TRBV12-4 combines with J gene TRBJ1-1; the match to TRBD1 covers 7 bases. The CDR3 is 16 residues long. The V and J ends lost 7 bases and 4 bases, in that order; junction bases with no gene match: 15.

The rearrangement links TRBV30 to TRBJ2-1; 7 bases align to TRBD2. This CDR3 is 15 amino acids long. After removal of 4 bases from V and 5 bases from J, the junction contained 11 bases not matched to a gene. The V gene's germline CDR1 is GTSNPN and CDR2 SVGIG (reference sequence). Here the CDR3 DNA reads TGTGCCTGGACTCCGGAGGCGGGAGTCCACAATGAGCAGTTCTTC. Residues: CAWTPEAGVHNEQFF. Filled out from reference TRBV30 and TRBJ2-1, the complete variable domain reads SQTIHQWPATLVQPVGSPLSLECTVEGTSNPNLYWYRQAAGRGLQLLFYSVGIGQISSEVPQNLSASRPQDRQFILSSKKLLLSDSGFYLCAWTPEAGVHNEQFFGPGTRLTVL.

V usage is TRBV5-1 and J usage is TRBJ2-3; D is unresolved. Germline-derived CDR1 and CDR2 are SGHRS and YFSETQ. V was clipped by 6 bases and J by 1 base, with 12 bases between them. This CDR3 spans 14 amino acids. The CDR3 region is CASMSIGRTDTQYF. In DNA, the CDR3 is TGCGCCAGCATGAGTATAGGCCGCACAGATACGCAGTATTTT.

The V call is TRBV20-1, the J call TRBJ2-1, with a tentative D call TRBD1 (6 bases). The CDR3 length is 14 residues. Germline-derived CDR1 and CDR2 are DFQATT and SNEGSKA (reference sequence). V was clipped by 6 bases and J by 10 bases, with 22 bases between them. This CDR3 reads CSAAPGHHREEQFF. In DNA, the CDR3 is TGCAGTGCAGCTCCGGGACACCACCGTGAAGAGCAGTTCTTC.

The chain joins TRBV5-1 to TRBJ2-7; D may be TRBD1 (6 bases). V was clipped by 4 bases and J by 5 bases, with 16 bases between them. The CDR3 loop spans 14 amino acids. Germline CDR1 and CDR2: SGHRS and YFSETQ. The CDR3 nucleotides are TGCGCCAGCAGCGCATCCCAGGGGAGAAACGAGCAGTACTTC. Translated: CASSASQGRNEQYF.

This clonotype was counted at least ten times. The chain joins TRBV20-1 to TRBJ2-4; the D call may be TRBD1 or TRBD2 (5 bases each). CDR1 DFQATT and CDR2 SNEGSKA come from the germline V gene (reference sequence). The CDR3 is 15 residues long. V gave up 6 bases and J gave up 4 bases, with 19 bases separating them. CDR3 sequence: CSADEPRDLKNIQYF. As DNA, the CDR3 is TGCAGTGCCGATGAGCCCCGGGACCTTAAAAACATTCAGTACTTC.

The chain links TRBV3-1 to TRBJ2-1; TRBD2 aligns across 10 bases. The CDR3 runs to 15 residues. J lost 4 bases, V lost 2 bases, and 2 bases had no gene match. CDR1 and CDR2 from the germline V gene are LGHDT and YNNKEL (reference sequence). The CDR3 reads CASSQQLAGYNEQFF. CDR3 nucleotide sequence: TGTGCCAGCAGCCAACAACTAGCGGGATACAATGAGCAGTTCTTC.

The chain links TRBV11-1 to TRBJ2-3; 12 bases align to TRBD2. CDR3 length: 18 amino acids. V lost 1 base to trimming and J lost 2 bases; unmatched junction nucleotides: 7. Germline V CDR1 and CDR2: SGHAT, FQDESV (reference sequence). DNA of the CDR3: TGTGCCAGCAGCTTAGTTAGGTGGACTAGCGGGGACACAGATACGCAGTATTTT. Translated, it gives CASSLVRWTSGDTDTQYF. The whole variable domain, remainder taken from reference TRBV11-1 and TRBJ2-3, is EAEVAQSPRYKITEKSQAVAFWCDPISGHATLYWYRQILGQGPELLVQFQDESVVDDSQLPKDRFSAERLKGVDSTLKIQPAELGDSAMYLCASSLVRWTSGDTDTQYFGPGTRLTVL.

This clonotype was seen a handful of times. J is TRBJ2-5 and V is TRBV6-1; TRBD2 agrees at 10 bases. The V and J ends lost 6 bases and 2 bases, in that order; junction bases with no gene match: 6. The germline V gene encodes CDR1 MNHNS and CDR2 SASEGT. CDR3 length: 15 residues. Written as DNA, the CDR3 is TGTGCCAGCAGCAGATCTAGCGGGGGACAAGAGACCCAGTACTTC. Amino acid sequence: CASSRSSGGQETQYF.

This clonotype has only a few counts. V and J are TRBV4-2 and TRBJ2-2, with 8 nucleotides matching TRBD2. This CDR3 contains 18 residues. J was trimmed by 3 bases and V by 6 bases; bases with no gene match: 15. CDR1 and CDR2 (germline): LGHNA, YNFKEQ. This chain's CDR3 is CASSPRQVAGRDTGELFF. The CDR3 nucleotides are TGTGCCAGCAGTCCCCGCCAGGTAGCGGGACGTGACACCGGGGAGCTGTTTTTT.

The V and J genes are TRBV5-1 and TRBJ2-7, with 8 bases fitting TRBD2. J gave up 6 bases and V 3 bases, and 8 bases lay outside the gene matches. This CDR3 region has 14 residues. Germline assignment: CDR1 SGHRS and CDR2 YFSETQ. In DNA, the CDR3 is TGCGCCAGCAGCTCGGGGGGGGTCGTTGGCGAGCAGTACTTC. This codes for CASSSGGVVGEQYF.